This is a list of T cell receptor beta chains from one sample in a study of T cell responses to AZD1222 COVID-19 vaccine. Sequencing was performed with immunoSEQ multiplex PCR; in TCRdb, only in-frame clones are kept and a portion is missing. The profile shows roughly 100,000 clones, less than 90% of them singletons. The sequencing used peripheral blood, collected on day 0 of AZD1222 vaccination. The source of these receptors is an adult in good health. CDR3s include the opening cysteine and the closing phenylalanine or tryptophan. A D gene is named only where the DNA matches it firmly. Expanded clones are given a class, and other clones once, few, many or no size at all.

D gene: -; clone size: few; V gene: TRBV6-5; J gene: TRBJ1-1; CDR3 protein: CASRRTETQAFF; CDR3 DNA: TGTGCCAGCAGGAGGACAGAAACACAAGCTTTCTTT
D gene: -; clone size: -; V gene: TRBV2; J gene: TRBJ2-2; CDR3 protein: CAIEGWGELFF; CDR3 DNA: TGTGCCATCGAAGGTTGGGGGGAGCTGTTTTTT
D gene: -; clone size: -; V gene: TRBV28; J gene: TRBJ2-1; CDR3 protein: CASSRVPSTYNEQFF; CDR3 DNA: TGTGCCAGCAGTCGGGTTCCGTCGACCTACAATGAGCAGTTCTTC
D gene: -; clone size: -; V gene: TRBV6-2/TRBV6-3; J gene: TRBJ1-5; CDR3 protein: CASSPTRGNQPQHF; CDR3 DNA: TGTGCCAGCAGCCCAACGAGAGGCAATCAGCCCCAGCATTTT
D gene: -; clone size: -; V gene: TRBV3-1/TRBV3-2; J gene: TRBJ1-3; CDR3 protein: CASSQGGVSGNTIYF; CDR3 DNA: TGTGCCAGCAGCCAAGGGGGGGTCTCTGGAAACACCATATATTTT
D gene: -; clone size: few; V gene: TRBV6-1; J gene: TRBJ2-1; CDR3 protein: CASSEGAAYNEQFF; CDR3 DNA: TGTGCCAGCAGTGAAGGGGCAGCCTACAATGAGCAGTTCTTC
D gene: -; clone size: -; V gene: TRBV28; J gene: TRBJ1-5; CDR3 protein: CASTRWGDSNQPQHF; CDR3 DNA: TGTGCCAGCACAAGATGGGGAGATAGCAATCAGCCCCAGCATTTT
D gene: -; clone size: few; V gene: TRBV12-3/TRBV12-4; J gene: TRBJ1-1; CDR3 protein: CASSLGITEAFF; CDR3 DNA: TGTGCCAGCAGTTTAGGGATCACTGAAGCTTTCTTT
D gene: -; clone size: -; V gene: TRBV5-1; J gene: TRBJ2-3; CDR3 protein: CASSLAEDTQYF; CDR3 DNA: TGCGCCAGCAGCTTGGCCGAGGATACGCAGTATTTT
D gene: TRBD1; clone size: -; V gene: TRBV11-2; J gene: TRBJ2-2; CDR3 protein: CASSADRVSAGELFF; CDR3 DNA: TGTGCCAGCAGCGCGGACAGGGTCTCGGCCGGGGAGCTGTTTTTT
D gene: -; clone size: -; V gene: TRBV7-9; J gene: TRBJ1-4; CDR3 protein: CASSQKPLDEKLFF; CDR3 DNA: TGTGCCAGCAGCCAGAAACCCCTTGATGAAAAACTGTTTTTT
D gene: -; clone size: -; V gene: TRBV11-3; J gene: TRBJ1-4; CDR3 protein: CASSPGTSGEKLFF; CDR3 DNA: TGTGCCAGCAGCCCCGGGACATCGGGAGAAAAACTGTTTTTT
D gene: -; clone size: -; V gene: TRBV2; J gene: TRBJ1-2; CDR3 protein: CASSETTANYGYTF; CDR3 DNA: TGTGCCAGCAGTGAAACAACTGCAAACTATGGCTACACCTTC
D gene: -; clone size: -; V gene: TRBV10-1; J gene: TRBJ2-6; CDR3 protein: CASSERDVNSGANVLTF; CDR3 DNA: TGCGCCAGCAGTGAGCGGGACGTAAACTCTGGGGCCAACGTCCTGACTTTC
D gene: -; clone size: -; V gene: TRBV7-9; J gene: TRBJ2-7; CDR3 protein: CASSPRDLIYEQYF; CDR3 DNA: TGTGCCAGCAGCCCACGGGACTTGATCTACGAGCAGTACTTC
D gene: -; clone size: -; V gene: TRBV5-6; J gene: TRBJ1-2; CDR3 protein: CASSRDYGGAFGYTF; CDR3 DNA: TGTGCCAGCAGCCGGGACTACGGTGGGGCCTTTGGCTACACCTTC
D gene: TRBD1; clone size: -; V gene: TRBV4-1; J gene: TRBJ1-5; CDR3 protein: CASSQEGGGQPQHF; CDR3 DNA: TGCGCCAGCAGCCAAGAAGGGGGCGGTCAGCCCCAGCATTTT
D gene: TRBD2; clone size: -; V gene: TRBV7-2; J gene: TRBJ2-7; CDR3 protein: CASREGLAGSYEQYF; CDR3 DNA: TGTGCCAGCAGAGAGGGACTAGCGGGATCCTACGAGCAGTACTTC
D gene: TRBD2; clone size: -; V gene: TRBV7-6; J gene: TRBJ2-1; CDR3 protein: CASSLSWTSGGNEQFF; CDR3 DNA: TGTGCCAGCAGCTTATCCTGGACTAGCGGAGGAAATGAGCAGTTCTTC
D gene: -; clone size: few; V gene: TRBV19; J gene: TRBJ2-1; CDR3 protein: CASSMKGLINEQFF; CDR3 DNA: TGTGCCAGTAGTATGAAGGGACTTATCAATGAGCAGTTCTTC
D gene: TRBD2; clone size: once; V gene: TRBV29-1; J gene: TRBJ2-7; CDR3 protein: CSVELLAGEQYF; CDR3 DNA: TGCAGCGTTGAACTTCTAGCGGGAGAGCAGTACTTC
D gene: TRBD1; clone size: few; V gene: TRBV2; J gene: TRBJ1-6; CDR3 protein: CASRGQGMGSPLHF; CDR3 DNA: TGTGCCAGCAGAGGACAGGGGATGGGTTCACCCCTCCACTTT
D gene: -; clone size: -; V gene: TRBV11-3; J gene: TRBJ1-2; CDR3 protein: CASSQSGGRLPYGYTF; CDR3 DNA: TGTGCCAGCAGCCAGTCCGGCGGGCGCCTCCCCTATGGCTACACCTTC
D gene: -; clone size: -; V gene: TRBV18; J gene: TRBJ1-1; CDR3 protein: CASSPPGAGVKTEAFF; CDR3 DNA: TGTGCCAGCTCACCACCGGGCGCAGGGGTTAAAACTGAAGCTTTCTTT
D gene: TRBD2; clone size: -; V gene: TRBV5-1; J gene: TRBJ2-3; CDR3 protein: CASSPPLAGSTDTQYF; CDR3 DNA: TGCGCCAGCAGCCCTCCACTAGCGGGAAGCACAGATACGCAGTATTTT
D gene: TRBD1; clone size: -; V gene: TRBV5-6; J gene: TRBJ1-2; CDR3 protein: CASSGDRGIRGYTF; CDR3 DNA: TGTGCCAGCAGCGGTGACAGGGGGATAAGGGGCTACACCTTC
D gene: TRBD1; clone size: -; V gene: TRBV4-3; J gene: TRBJ2-5; CDR3 protein: CASSRAGGAGETQYF; CDR3 DNA: TGCGCCAGCAGCCGAGCAGGGGGCGCGGGAGAGACCCAGTACTTC
D gene: -; clone size: -; V gene: TRBV2; J gene: TRBJ1-5; CDR3 protein: CASSAQLLSNQPQHF; CDR3 DNA: TGTGCCAGCAGTGCTCAGCTACTGAGCAATCAGCCCCAGCATTTT
D gene: TRBD1; clone size: -; V gene: TRBV10-2; J gene: TRBJ1-6; CDR3 protein: CASSEGDRDDSPLHF; CDR3 DNA: TGCGCCAGCAGTGAAGGGGACAGGGACGATTCACCCCTCCACTTT
D gene: -; clone size: -; V gene: TRBV28; J gene: TRBJ2-1; CDR3 protein: CASSSPGSSSYNEQFF; CDR3 DNA: TGTGCCAGCAGTTCTCCGGGGTCAAGCTCCTACAATGAGCAGTTCTTC
D gene: -; clone size: -; V gene: TRBV18; J gene: TRBJ1-3; CDR3 protein: CASSTSSGNTIYF; CDR3 DNA: TGTGCCAGCTCAACGAGCTCTGGAAACACCATATATTTT
D gene: TRBD1; clone size: -; V gene: TRBV7-6; J gene: TRBJ2-2; CDR3 protein: CASSRDRALGELFF; CDR3 DNA: TGTGCCAGCAGTCGGGACAGGGCGCTCGGGGAGCTGTTTTTT
D gene: -; clone size: -; V gene: TRBV5-4; J gene: TRBJ2-1; CDR3 protein: CASSQGGGGSSYNEQFF; CDR3 DNA: TGTGCCAGCAGCCAGGGGGGCGGTGGTAGTTCCTACAATGAGCAGTTCTTC
D gene: -; clone size: -; V gene: TRBV5-1; J gene: TRBJ1-3; CDR3 protein: CASSLMTDGNTIYF; CDR3 DNA: TGCGCCAGCAGCTTAATGACAGATGGAAACACCATATATTTT
D gene: -; clone size: -; V gene: TRBV6-2/TRBV6-3; J gene: TRBJ1-2; CDR3 protein: CASSDMGIRRHGYTF; CDR3 DNA: TGTGCCAGCAGTGATATGGGCATAAGACGCCATGGCTACACCTTC
D gene: -; clone size: few; V gene: TRBV7-2; J gene: TRBJ1-1; CDR3 protein: CASSSELNSNTEAFF; CDR3 DNA: TGTGCCAGCAGCTCCGAACTGAATTCGAACACTGAAGCTTTCTTT
D gene: -; clone size: -; V gene: TRBV9; J gene: TRBJ1-2; CDR3 protein: CASSPSLEYGYTF; CDR3 DNA: TGTGCCAGCAGCCCTTCTCTGGAGTACGGCTACACCTTC
D gene: TRBD1; clone size: few; V gene: TRBV6-5; J gene: TRBJ2-3; CDR3 protein: CASRSRDSGTDTQYF; CDR3 DNA: TGTGCCAGCAGATCCCGGGACAGCGGCACAGATACGCAGTATTTT
D gene: -; clone size: -; V gene: TRBV25-1; J gene: TRBJ2-5; CDR3 protein: CASSESSRVTQYF; CDR3 DNA: TGTGCCAGCAGTGAATCTAGTAGGGTGACCCAGTACTTC
D gene: -; clone size: -; V gene: TRBV4-1; J gene: TRBJ1-1; CDR3 protein: CASSQGLRGVNTEAFF; CDR3 DNA: TGCGCCAGCAGCCAAGGCTTAAGGGGAGTAAACACTGAAGCTTTCTTT
D gene: -; clone size: -; V gene: TRBV14; J gene: TRBJ2-1; CDR3 protein: CASSQALPATIGEQFF; CDR3 DNA: TGTGCCAGCAGCCAAGCCTTGCCAGCGACCATAGGGGAGCAGTTCTTC
D gene: -; clone size: medium-sized; V gene: TRBV18; J gene: TRBJ2-7; CDR3 protein: CASSRETSYEQYF; CDR3 DNA: TGTGCCAGCTCACGTGAGACCTCCTACGAGCAGTACTTC
D gene: -; clone size: -; V gene: TRBV5-5; J gene: TRBJ2-6; CDR3 protein: CASSPQGSGGANVLTF; CDR3 DNA: TGTGCCAGCAGTCCGCAGGGAAGTGGTGGGGCCAACGTCCTGACTTTC
D gene: -; clone size: -; V gene: TRBV11-3; J gene: TRBJ1-4; CDR3 protein: CASSLGARDIEKLFF; CDR3 DNA: TGTGCCAGCAGCTTAGGCGCCCGAGACATTGAAAAACTGTTTTTT
D gene: -; clone size: -; V gene: TRBV6-5; J gene: TRBJ2-7; CDR3 protein: CASRTGTTSEQYF; CDR3 DNA: TGTGCCAGCAGGACCGGGACCACTTCCGAGCAGTACTTC
D gene: TRBD1; clone size: once; V gene: TRBV29-1; J gene: TRBJ1-1; CDR3 protein: CSGIQGVGAFF; CDR3 DNA: TGCAGCGGGATACAGGGGGTTGGGGCTTTCTTT
D gene: -; clone size: -; V gene: TRBV2; J gene: TRBJ1-5; CDR3 protein: CASSEGLVGNQPQHF; CDR3 DNA: TGTGCCAGCAGTGAAGGGCTGGTGGGCAATCAGCCCCAGCATTTT
D gene: -; clone size: -; V gene: TRBV7-9; J gene: TRBJ1-2; CDR3 protein: CASSLDGSSSYGYTF; CDR3 DNA: TGTGCCAGCAGCTTAGACGGGAGTTCGAGCTATGGCTACACCTTC
D gene: TRBD2; clone size: -; V gene: TRBV20-1; J gene: TRBJ2-7; CDR3 protein: CSASRLAGVFEQYF; CDR3 DNA: TGCAGTGCTAGTAGACTAGCGGGAGTTTTCGAGCAGTACTTC
D gene: -; clone size: many; V gene: TRBV11-1; J gene: TRBJ2-7; CDR3 protein: CASSYTYEQYF; CDR3 DNA: TGTGCCAGCAGTTACACATACGAGCAGTACTTC
D gene: -; clone size: -; V gene: TRBV4-3; J gene: TRBJ1-2; CDR3 protein: CASSQTGGGDGYTF; CDR3 DNA: TGCGCCAGCAGCCAGACTGGGGGAGGCGATGGCTACACCTTC
D gene: TRBD1; clone size: -; V gene: TRBV6-2/TRBV6-3; J gene: TRBJ2-3; CDR3 protein: CASSYRTAGGPDTQYF; CDR3 DNA: TGTGCCAGCAGTTACCGGACGGCAGGGGGCCCAGATACGCAGTATTTT
D gene: TRBD1; clone size: -; V gene: TRBV27; J gene: TRBJ2-7; CDR3 protein: CASSSGTGPYEQYF; CDR3 DNA: TGTGCCAGCAGTTCCGGGACAGGACCCTACGAGCAGTACTTC
D gene: -; clone size: -; V gene: TRBV11-1; J gene: TRBJ1-1; CDR3 protein: CASSLAERGAQAFF; CDR3 DNA: TGTGCCAGCAGCTTAGCGGAACGGGGCGCTCAAGCTTTCTTT
D gene: -; clone size: -; V gene: TRBV24-1; J gene: TRBJ2-7; CDR3 protein: CATSDGTETRRQQYF; CDR3 DNA: TGTGCCACCAGTGATGGGACTGAGACCCGCCGGCAGCAGTACTTC
D gene: TRBD2; clone size: once; V gene: TRBV9; J gene: TRBJ2-2; CDR3 protein: CASNKTAGLAGANTGELFF; CDR3 DNA: TGTGCCAGCAACAAGACCGCCGGACTAGCGGGGGCCAACACCGGGGAGCTGTTTTTT
D gene: -; clone size: -; V gene: TRBV28; J gene: TRBJ1-1; CDR3 protein: CASSQAQAGTTEAFF; CDR3 DNA: TGTGCCAGCAGCCAAGCGCAGGCCGGAACTACTGAAGCTTTCTTT
D gene: -; clone size: -; V gene: TRBV5-1; J gene: TRBJ2-3; CDR3 protein: CASRDPPSDTQYF; CDR3 DNA: TGCGCCAGCAGGGACCCCCCATCAGATACGCAGTATTTT
D gene: TRBD1; clone size: -; V gene: TRBV11-3; J gene: TRBJ2-1; CDR3 protein: CASSSNRGSYNEQFF; CDR3 DNA: TGTGCCAGCAGCTCAAACAGGGGGTCCTACAATGAGCAGTTCTTC